This T cell receptor (beta chain) was captured in a study of T cells after posttransplantation cyclophosphamide. This CDR3 region has 15 residues. The V end was cut by 2 bases, the J end by 6 bases, with 17 bases between. Germline V gene data show CDR1 as SGHDT and CDR2 as YYEEEE. In its sample, this clone is medium-sized. Its antigen is currently unknown. Cyclophosphamide on days +3 and +4 followed busulfan-fludarabine conditioning and a marrow graft. Whole-study findings and limits: Tissue-infiltrating T cells from skin or gut overlapped little with blood T cells. Recipient CMV seropositivity and CMV reactivation strongly tracked TRB clonality. Donor CD8+ memory clones often dominated recipient blood repertoires at later times.

Clones were sequenced by immunoSEQ multiplex PCR, and TCRdb holds only the in-frame ones, with some missing. The data show 1,400 or so clones, with none appearing a single time. The clonotype was recovered from a young adult male patient who received an allogeneic stem cell transplant from a related donor, was CMV-positive, and had acute GVHD only. T cells may partly derive from the graft donor. The source material was PBMCs, sampled after an allogeneic stem cell transplant with post-transplant cyclophosphamide. The rearrangement links TRBV5-6 to TRBJ1-1; D is unclear. The CDR3: CASSFAGLSVSEAFF. CDR3 DNA sequence: TGTGCCAGCAGCTTTGCGGGCCTAAGTGTTTCTGAAGCTTTCTTT.